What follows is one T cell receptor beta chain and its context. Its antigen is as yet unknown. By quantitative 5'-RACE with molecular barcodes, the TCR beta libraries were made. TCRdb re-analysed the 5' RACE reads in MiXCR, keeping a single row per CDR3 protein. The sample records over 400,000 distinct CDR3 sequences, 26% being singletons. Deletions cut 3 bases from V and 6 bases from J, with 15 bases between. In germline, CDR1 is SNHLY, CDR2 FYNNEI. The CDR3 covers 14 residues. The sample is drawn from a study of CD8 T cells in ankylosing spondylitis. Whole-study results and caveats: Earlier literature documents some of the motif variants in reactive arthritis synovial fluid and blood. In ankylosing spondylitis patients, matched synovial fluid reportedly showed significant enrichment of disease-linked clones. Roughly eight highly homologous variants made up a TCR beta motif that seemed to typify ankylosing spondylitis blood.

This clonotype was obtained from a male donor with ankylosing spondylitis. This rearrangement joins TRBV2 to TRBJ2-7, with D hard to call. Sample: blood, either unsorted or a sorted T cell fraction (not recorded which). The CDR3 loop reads CASSDLAGSGEQYV. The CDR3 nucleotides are TGTGCCAGCAGTGACTTGGCCGGCTCGGGCGAGCAGTACGTC.